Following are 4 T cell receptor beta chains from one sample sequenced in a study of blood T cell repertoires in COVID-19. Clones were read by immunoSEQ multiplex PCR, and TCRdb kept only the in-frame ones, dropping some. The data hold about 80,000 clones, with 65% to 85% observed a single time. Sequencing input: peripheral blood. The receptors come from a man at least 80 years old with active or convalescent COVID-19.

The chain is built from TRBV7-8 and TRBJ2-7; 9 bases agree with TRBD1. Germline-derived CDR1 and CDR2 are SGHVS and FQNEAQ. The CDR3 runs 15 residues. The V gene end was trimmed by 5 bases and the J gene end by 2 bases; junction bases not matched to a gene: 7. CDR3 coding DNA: TGTGCCAGCAGCCCTAGGACAGGGGCGCCCTACGAGCAGTACTTC. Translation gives CASSPRTGAPYEQYF.

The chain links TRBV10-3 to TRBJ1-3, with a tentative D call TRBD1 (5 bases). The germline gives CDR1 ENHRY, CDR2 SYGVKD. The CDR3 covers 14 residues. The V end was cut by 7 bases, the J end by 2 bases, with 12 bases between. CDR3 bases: TGTGCCATCACCATAGACAGTGCTGGAAACACCATATATTTT. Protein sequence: CAITIDSAGNTIYF.

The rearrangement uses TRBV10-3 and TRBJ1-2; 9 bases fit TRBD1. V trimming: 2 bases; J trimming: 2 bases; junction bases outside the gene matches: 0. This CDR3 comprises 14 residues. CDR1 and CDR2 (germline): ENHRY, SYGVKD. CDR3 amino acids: CAISEGQGNYGYTF. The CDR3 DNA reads TGTGCCATCAGTGAGGGACAGGGGAACTATGGCTACACCTTC.

The CDR3 coding sequence is TGTGCCTGGAGTGTTAGGGCGGGAGGATATCGCGAGCAGTACTTC. Translating gives CAWSVRAGGYREQYF. The chain recombines TRBV30 with TRBJ2-7; 8 bases align to TRBD2. J was trimmed by 6 bases and V by 0 bases; bases with no gene match: 10. The CDR3 spans 15 residues. In germline, CDR1 is GTSNPN, CDR2 SVGIG (reference sequence).